What follows are 24 T cell receptor beta chains derived from one specimen sequenced in a study of blood T cell repertoires in COVID-19. TCRdb's table, derived via immunoSEQ multiplex PCR, lists solely in-frame clones and lacks some. Of 490,000 or so clones detected, approximately 90% appear once; the ten largest clones hold approximately 8%. The material sequenced was PBMCs or T cells enriched from blood (not recorded which). All receptors derive from a woman aged 55 to 70 who had recovered from COVID-19.

This clone was observed a single time. This chain connects TRBV7-2 to TRBJ2-4, with a tentative D call TRBD2 (5 bases). Germline V CDR1 and CDR2: SGHTA, FQGNSA. The CDR3 runs to 14 residues. V shed 3 bases and J shed 8 bases, with 14 bases lying between them. The CDR3 sequence is CASSFGGSRDIQYF. In DNA, the CDR3 is TGTGCCAGCAGCTTTGGTGGGAGCCGAGACATTCAGTACTTC.

The chain recombines TRBV2 with TRBJ2-5; 9 positions agree with TRBD2. Germline CDR1 reads SNHLY; CDR2 reads FYNNEI. With V trimmed by 11 bases and J by 2 bases, 3 bases remained unmatched. The CDR3 is made up of 12 amino acids. The CDR3 protein is CAGREGQETQYF. CDR3 DNA: TGTGCCGGGCGGGAGGGGCAAGAGACCCAGTACTTC.

V gene TRBV6-6 combines with J gene TRBJ2-3; D is perhaps TRBD2 (5 bases). V gave up 0 bases and J gave up 2 bases, with 9 bases separating them. Germline V gene lookup returns CDR1 MNHNY and CDR2 SVGAGI (reference sequence). This CDR3 is built from 15 residues. The chain's CDR3 is CASSYSTRPTDTQYF. The CDR3 bases are TGTGCCAGCAGTTACTCTACTAGACCCACAGATACGCAGTATTTT.

The V call is TRBV18, the J call TRBJ2-2; D is unresolved. Germline V gene data show CDR1 as KGHSH and CDR2 as LQKENI. V dropped 2 bases and J dropped 0 bases, with 10 bases sitting between them. The CDR3 sequence is 16 residues long. CDR3 sequence reads: CASSPLTPANTGELFF. CDR3 sequence (DNA): TGTGCCAGCTCACCATTGACACCTGCGAACACCGGGGAGCTGTTTTTT.

V is TRBV4-1 and J is TRBJ1-2; no firm D call. CDR3 length: 14 residues. V was cut by 0 bases and J by 0 bases, with 5 bases left in between. The germline V gene encodes CDR1 MGHRA and CDR2 YSYEKL. The CDR3 bases are TGCGCCAGCAGCCAAGAACGGGCTAACTATGGCTACACCTTC. This sequence encodes CASSQERANYGYTF.

V and J are TRBV6-5 and TRBJ2-3; TRBD2 is a possible D gene (6 bases). Per germline, CDR1 MNHEY and CDR2 SVGAGI. V was clipped by 8 bases and J by 2 bases, with 8 bases between them. The CDR3 sequence is 12 residues long. The CDR3 DNA is TGTGCCAGCGGGGACTCCACAGATACGCAGTATTTT. This codes for CASGDSTDTQYF.

This rearrangement joins TRBV3-1 (or the pseudogene TRBV3-2) to TRBJ2-1; 16 bases agree with TRBD2. Trimming cost V 3 bases and J 8 bases; bases outside gene matches: 16. This CDR3 comprises 20 residues. CDR1 LGHDT and CDR2 YNNKEL come from the germline V gene (reference sequence). This CDR3 is CASSHLGSGTSGGADDEQFF. For the CDR3, the DNA is TGTGCCAGCAGCCACCTAGGGTCCGGGACTAGCGGGGGGGCTGATGATGAGCAGTTCTTC.

The gene calls are TRBV3-1 (or the pseudogene TRBV3-2) and TRBJ1-5; tentatively, D is TRBD1 (5 bases). The CDR3 length is 13 residues. Trimming pared 4 bases from V and 6 bases from J, leaving 10 bases between. The germline CDR1 and CDR2 sequences are LGHDT and YNNKEL (reference sequence). CDR3 DNA sequence: TGTGCCAGCAGCCCGGGGGTGGGTCAGCCCCAGCATTTT. Protein: CASSPGVGQPQHF.

The chain employs TRBV27 and TRBJ2-3; 7 bases fit TRBD2. J lost 0 bases, V lost 5 bases, and 8 bases had no gene match. Germline V CDR1 and CDR2: MNHEY, SMNVEV (reference sequence). The CDR3 covers 16 residues. The chain's CDR3 is CASSHRGGTSTDTQYF. CDR3 nucleotide sequence: TGTGCCAGCAGTCACCGGGGAGGGACTAGCACAGATACGCAGTATTTT.

The V gene is TRBV3-1 (or the pseudogene TRBV3-2), the J gene TRBJ2-5, with D possibly matching TRBD2 (5 bases). Looked up from germline, CDR1 is LGHDT and CDR2 is YNNKEL (reference sequence). CDR3 length: 14 residues. Trimming shortened V by 4 bases and J by 2 bases, and 11 bases separated the two germline ends. CDR3 region: CASSLFRGQETQYF. In DNA form, the CDR3 reads TGTGCCAGCAGCCTCTTCAGAGGGCAAGAGACCCAGTACTTC.

V and J are TRBV15 and TRBJ1-5; D gene uncertain. The V gene lost 1 base and the J gene lost 0 bases, with 7 bases spanning the gap. The length of the CDR3 is 15 residues. Germline CDR1 is LNHNV and CDR2 is YYDKDF (reference sequence). The CDR3 DNA reads as TGTGCCACCAGCAGAGGGCAATATAGCAATCAGCCCCAGCATTTT. Translated, it gives CATSRGQYSNQPQHF.

The gene calls are TRBV5-4 and TRBJ2-2; 7 nucleotides agree with TRBD1. This CDR3 region has 15 residues. Germline CDR1 SGHNT, CDR2 YYREEE (reference sequence). The V and J ends lost 4 bases and 4 bases, in that order; junction bases with no gene match: 7. The DNA of the CDR3 is TGTGCCAGCAGCCCCGGGACAGTGGGCACCGGGGAGCTGTTTTTT. Its translation is CASSPGTVGTGELFF.

J is TRBJ1-6 and V is TRBV19, with 10 positions matching TRBD1. V was clipped by 3 bases and J by 10 bases; unmatched bases: 12. The CDR3 is 17 amino acids. Germline assignment: CDR1 LNHDA and CDR2 SQIVND (reference sequence). The CDR3 is CASSIREGTGVKSPLHF. CDR3 nucleotide sequence: TGTGCCAGTAGTATTAGAGAGGGGACAGGGGTAAAATCACCCCTCCACTTT.

The chain employs TRBV7-9 and TRBJ1-1, with D possibly TRBD1 on 5 matching bases. This CDR3 region has 13 residues. CDR1 is SEHNR and CDR2 is FQNEAQ in the germline V gene (reference sequence). Trimming took off 3 bases at V and 3 bases at J, with 8 bases between the two ends. The CDR3 is CASSFSRDTEAFF. In DNA form, the CDR3 reads TGTGCCAGCAGCTTTAGCAGGGACACTGAAGCTTTCTTT. The variable domain in full, with the rest retrieved from reference TRBV7-9 and TRBJ1-1, is DTGVSQNPRHKITKRGQNVTFRCDPISEHNRLYWYRQTLGQGPEFLTYFQNEAQLEKSRLLSDRFSAERPKGSFSTLEIQRTEQGDSAMYLCASSFSRDTEAFFGQGTRLTVV.

V usage is TRBV9 and J usage is TRBJ2-2, with a weak D call TRBD1 (5 bases). Germline CDR1 is SGDLS and CDR2 is YYNGEE. V was clipped by 2 bases and J by 1 base, with 9 bases between them. This CDR3 has 15 amino acids. In DNA form, the CDR3 reads TGTGCCAGCAGCGTGGACACACTGAACACCGGGGAGCTGTTTTTT. Amino acid sequence: CASSVDTLNTGELFF.

This clone has only one observation. This rearrangement joins TRBV10-3 to TRBJ2-3, with D perhaps TRBD1 (5 bases). The V gene's germline CDR1 is ENHRY and CDR2 SYGVKD. This CDR3 is 14 amino acids long. The ends were cut back, 6 bases at V and 0 bases at J, with 10 bases in the middle. The CDR3 coding sequence is TGTGCCATCAGGGCAGGGCCTAGCACAGATACGCAGTATTTT. Its protein is CAIRAGPSTDTQYF.

The chain links TRBV28 to TRBJ1-1; D call uncertain. Germline CDR1 reads MDHEN; CDR2 reads SYDVKM. CDR3 length: 12 amino acids. Deletions cut 2 bases from V and 8 bases from J, with 9 bases between. In DNA form, the CDR3 reads TGTGCCAGCAGTTTAGGCAGAGGAGAAGCTTTCTTT. Residues: CASSLGRGEAFF. The variable domain in full, with the rest retrieved from reference TRBV28 and TRBJ1-1, is DVKVTQSSRYLVKRTGEKVFLECVQDMDHENMFWYRQDPGLGLRLIYFSYDVKMKEKGDIPEGYSVSREKKERFSLILESASTNQTSMYLCASSLGRGEAFFGQGTRLTVV.

The V call is TRBV14, the J call TRBJ2-1, with D maybe TRBD2 (6 bases). This CDR3 is built from 14 residues. Trimming took 4 bases from V and 3 from J, leaving 10 bases between them. CDR1 is SGHDN and CDR2 is FVKESK in the germline V gene. The CDR3 DNA is TGTGCCAGCAGCCCTAGGCGGGGCTACAATGAGCAGTTCTTC. This gives the protein CASSPRRGYNEQFF.

This clone came up once. This chain connects TRBV27 to TRBJ2-4; 7 bases line up with TRBD1. The CDR3 runs to 13 residues. Germline loops: CDR1 MNHEY, CDR2 SMNVEV (reference sequence). The trim removed 4 bases at V and 7 bases at J, leaving 4 bases unmatched. The CDR3 DNA follows: TGTGCCAGCAGTTACAGGGGAGAGAACATTCAGTACTTC. This encodes CASSYRGENIQYF.

The J gene is TRBJ1-1, the V gene TRBV6-5, with no clear D. This CDR3 has 16 amino acids. V shed 2 bases and J shed 4 bases, with 17 bases lying between them. CDR1 is MNHEY and CDR2 is SVGAGI in the germline V gene. The CDR3 nucleotides read TGTGCCAGCAGTTACGGCAGATCCGTGGGAGGCACTGAAGCTTTCTTT. It specifies CASSYGRSVGGTEAFF.

The chain recombines TRBV5-1 with TRBJ1-4, with unresolved D. CDR1 and CDR2 (germline): SGHRS, YFSETQ. CDR3 length: 17 residues. V dropped 0 bases and J dropped 6 bases, with 18 bases sitting between them. The CDR3 region is CASSLGVPSNVDEKLFF. DNA for the CDR3: TGCGCCAGCAGCTTGGGAGTCCCCTCTAACGTGGATGAAAAACTGTTTTTT.

This sequence joins TRBV5-1 and TRBJ2-2, with TRBD1 matching over 7 bases. CDR3 length equals 16 residues. Per the germline V gene, CDR1 is SGHRS and CDR2 is YFSETQ. V was pared by 4 bases and J by 3 bases, with 9 bases of the junction left unmatched. The CDR3 spells CASSPGTVYYTGELFF. The CDR3 nucleotides are TGCGCCAGCAGCCCGGGGACAGTTTACTACACCGGGGAGCTGTTTTTT.

V usage is TRBV18 and J usage is TRBJ2-5; 9 positions agree with TRBD1. Germline V gives CDR1 KGHSH, CDR2 LQKENI. J gave up 4 bases and V 0 bases, and 6 bases lay outside the gene matches. This CDR3 is 16 amino acids long. CDR3 coding DNA: TGTGCCAGCTCACCACCTGGGACAGGGATCCGAGAGACCCAGTACTTC. Its translation: CASSPPGTGIRETQYF.

The chain couples TRBV5-6 to TRBJ1-6; 8 positions match TRBD1. With 4 bases clipped from V and 8 bases from J, the junction kept 5 bases outside the gene matches. This CDR3 has 14 residues. The germline CDR1 and CDR2 sequences are SGHDT and YYEEEE. The CDR3 region has the DNA TGTGCCAGCAGCCTCGACAGGGGTTATTCACCCCTCCACTTT. Protein: CASSLDRGYSPLHF.